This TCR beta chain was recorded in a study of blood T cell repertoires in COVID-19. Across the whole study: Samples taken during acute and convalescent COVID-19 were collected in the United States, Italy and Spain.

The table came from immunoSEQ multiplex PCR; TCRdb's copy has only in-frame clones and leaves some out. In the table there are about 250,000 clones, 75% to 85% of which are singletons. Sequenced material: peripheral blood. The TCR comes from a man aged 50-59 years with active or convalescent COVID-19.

CDR3 region: CAWSHRGRQGRNNEQFF. The CDR3 DNA reads TGTGCCTGGAGCCATAGGGGCAGACAGGGGAGAAACAATGAGCAGTTCTTC. This sequence joins TRBV30 and TRBJ2-1, with 8 bases matching TRBD1. V trimming: 3 bases; J trimming: 5 bases; junction bases outside the gene matches: 15. Germline CDR1 GTSNPN, CDR2 SVGIG (reference sequence). This CDR3 spans 17 amino acids. Filled out from reference TRBV30 and TRBJ2-1, the complete variable domain reads SQTIHQWPATLVQPVGSPLSLECTVEGTSNPNLYWYRQAAGRGLQLLFYSVGIGQISSEVPQNLSASRPQDRQFILSSKKLLLSDSGFYLCAWSHRGRQGRNNEQFFGPGTRLTVL.